This T cell receptor (beta chain) was sequenced in a study of graft-versus-host responses after intestinal transplantation. Looking at the study overall: Recipients had multivisceral, liver-intestinal, or isolated intestinal transplants. The whole recipient group had anti-thymocyte globulin induction followed by tacrolimus and steroids for around 3 years.

About this clone: The target antigen is unknown. Sequence at one end of the junction differs from germline and may be a read error.

The assay was immunoSEQ multiplex PCR, and TCRdb's table has in-frame clones only and misses some. The sample carries tens of thousands of clones, about 93% recorded once. Germline V CDR1 and CDR2: MNHEY, SMNVEV (reference sequence). The CDR3 has 15 residues. Overall study findings and caveats: Detected in recipient marrow were GvH clones, some of which were first observed in ileum or blood. Some patients had graft-donor T cell macrochimerism. In their allografts, the ratios of graft-versus-host to host-versus-graft T cell clones were high.

The sequencing used unstimulated CD8+ T cells sorted from spleen or lymph node cells, collected before intestinal transplant. This clonotype originated in a human donor who received an intestinal transplant. The rearrangement joins TRBV27 to TRBJ2-1, with TRBD1 matching over 8 bases. CDR3 region: CASSLGDRSYSEQFF. The CDR3 region has the DNA TGTGCCAGCAGTTTAGGGGACAGGTCCTACAGTGAGCAGTTCTTC.